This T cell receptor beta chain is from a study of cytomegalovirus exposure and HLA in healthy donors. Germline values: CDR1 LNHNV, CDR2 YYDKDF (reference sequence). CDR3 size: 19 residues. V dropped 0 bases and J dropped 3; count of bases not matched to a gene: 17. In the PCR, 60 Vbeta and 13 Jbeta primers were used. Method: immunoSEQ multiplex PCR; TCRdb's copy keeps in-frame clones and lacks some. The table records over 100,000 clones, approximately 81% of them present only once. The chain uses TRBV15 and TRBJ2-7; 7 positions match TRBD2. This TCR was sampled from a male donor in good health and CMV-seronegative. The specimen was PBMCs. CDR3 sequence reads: CATSRERGTFSVRGYEQYF. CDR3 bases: TGTGCCACCAGCAGAGAGCGGGGGACCTTCAGTGTTCGAGGCTACGAGCAGTACTTC.